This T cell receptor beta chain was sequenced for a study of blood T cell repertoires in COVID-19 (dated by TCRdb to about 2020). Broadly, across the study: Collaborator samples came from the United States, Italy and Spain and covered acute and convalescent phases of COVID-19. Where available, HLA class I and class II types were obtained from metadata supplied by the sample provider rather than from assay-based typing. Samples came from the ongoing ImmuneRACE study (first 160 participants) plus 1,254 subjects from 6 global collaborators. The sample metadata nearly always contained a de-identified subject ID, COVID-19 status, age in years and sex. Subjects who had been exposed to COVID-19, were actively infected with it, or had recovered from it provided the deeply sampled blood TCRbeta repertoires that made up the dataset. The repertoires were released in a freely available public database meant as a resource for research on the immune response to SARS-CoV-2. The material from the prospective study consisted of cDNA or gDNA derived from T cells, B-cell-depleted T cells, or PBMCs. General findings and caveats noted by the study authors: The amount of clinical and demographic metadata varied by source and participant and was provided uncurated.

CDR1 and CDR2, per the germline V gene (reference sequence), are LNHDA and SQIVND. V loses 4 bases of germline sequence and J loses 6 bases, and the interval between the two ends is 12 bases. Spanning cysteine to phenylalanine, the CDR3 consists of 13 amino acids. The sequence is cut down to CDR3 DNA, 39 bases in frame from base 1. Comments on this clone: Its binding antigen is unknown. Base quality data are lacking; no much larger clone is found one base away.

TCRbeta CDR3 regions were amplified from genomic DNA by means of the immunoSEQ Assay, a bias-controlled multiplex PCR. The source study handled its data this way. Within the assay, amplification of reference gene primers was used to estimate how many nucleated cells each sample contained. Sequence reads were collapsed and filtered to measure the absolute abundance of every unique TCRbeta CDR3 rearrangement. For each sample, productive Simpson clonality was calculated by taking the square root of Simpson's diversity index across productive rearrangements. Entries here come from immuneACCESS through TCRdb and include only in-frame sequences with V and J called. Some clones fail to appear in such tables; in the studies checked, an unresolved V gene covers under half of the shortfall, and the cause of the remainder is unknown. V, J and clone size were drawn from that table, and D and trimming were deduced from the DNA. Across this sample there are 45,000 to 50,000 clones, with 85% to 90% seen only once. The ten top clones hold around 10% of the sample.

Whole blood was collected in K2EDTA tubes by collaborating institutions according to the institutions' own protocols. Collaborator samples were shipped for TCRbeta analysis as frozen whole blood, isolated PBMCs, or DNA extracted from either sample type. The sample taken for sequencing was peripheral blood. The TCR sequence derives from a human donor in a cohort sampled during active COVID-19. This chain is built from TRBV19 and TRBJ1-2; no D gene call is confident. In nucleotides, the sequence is TGTGCCAGTAGTACGACCGAGGAGAATGGCTACACCTTC. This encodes CASSTTEENGYTF.